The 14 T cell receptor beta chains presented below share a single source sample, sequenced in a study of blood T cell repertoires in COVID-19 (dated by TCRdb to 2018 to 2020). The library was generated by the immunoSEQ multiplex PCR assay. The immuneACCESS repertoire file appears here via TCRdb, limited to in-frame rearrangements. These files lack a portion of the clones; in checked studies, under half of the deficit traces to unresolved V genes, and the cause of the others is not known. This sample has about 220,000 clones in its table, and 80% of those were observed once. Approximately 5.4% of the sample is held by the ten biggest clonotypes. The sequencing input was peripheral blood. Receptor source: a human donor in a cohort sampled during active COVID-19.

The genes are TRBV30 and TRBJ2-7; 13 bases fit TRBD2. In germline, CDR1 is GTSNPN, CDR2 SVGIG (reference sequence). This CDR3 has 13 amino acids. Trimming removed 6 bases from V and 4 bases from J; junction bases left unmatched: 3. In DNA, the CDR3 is TGTGCCTGCCCACTAGCGGGAGGGTACGAGCAGTACTTC. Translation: CACPLAGGYEQYF.

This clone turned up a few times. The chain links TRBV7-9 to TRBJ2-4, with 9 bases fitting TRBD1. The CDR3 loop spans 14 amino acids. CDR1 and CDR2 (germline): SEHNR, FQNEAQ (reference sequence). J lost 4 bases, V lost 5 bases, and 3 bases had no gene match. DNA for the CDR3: TGTGCCAGCAGCCAACAGGGGGCGAAAAACATTCAGTACTTC. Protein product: CASSQQGAKNIQYF.

CDR3 DNA sequence: TGTGCCAGTAGTAGATCAAAACAGGGGTCTAACTATGGCTACACCTTC. Protein sequence: CASSRSKQGSNYGYTF. This chain joins TRBV19 and TRBJ1-2; 7 bases are shared with TRBD1. Germline lookup yields CDR1 LNHDA and CDR2 SQIVND (reference sequence). The CDR3 length is 16 residues. V was pared by 4 bases and J by 0 bases, with 8 bases of the junction left unmatched.

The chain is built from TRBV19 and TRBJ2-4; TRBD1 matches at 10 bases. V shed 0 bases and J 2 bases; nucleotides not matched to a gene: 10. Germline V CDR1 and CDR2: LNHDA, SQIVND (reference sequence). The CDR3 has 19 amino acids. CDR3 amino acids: CASSIEGSGQGGSKNIQYF. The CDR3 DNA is TGTGCCAGTAGTATAGAAGGGAGCGGACAGGGGGGATCCAAAAACATTCAGTACTTC.

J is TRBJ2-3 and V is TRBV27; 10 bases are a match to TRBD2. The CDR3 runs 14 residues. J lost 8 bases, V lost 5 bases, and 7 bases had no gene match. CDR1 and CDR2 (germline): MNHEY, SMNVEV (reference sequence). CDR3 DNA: TGTGCCAGCAGTGCGACCCGACTAGCGGGTACGCAGTATTTT. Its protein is CASSATRLAGTQYF.

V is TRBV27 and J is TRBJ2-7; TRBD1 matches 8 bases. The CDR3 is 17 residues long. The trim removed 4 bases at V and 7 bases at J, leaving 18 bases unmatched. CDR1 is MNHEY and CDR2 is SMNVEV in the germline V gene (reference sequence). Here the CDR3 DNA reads TGTGCCAGCAGTTCCAGCCGGACAGGGTATGCCCCACCGGAGCAGTACTTC. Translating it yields CASSSSRTGYAPPEQYF.

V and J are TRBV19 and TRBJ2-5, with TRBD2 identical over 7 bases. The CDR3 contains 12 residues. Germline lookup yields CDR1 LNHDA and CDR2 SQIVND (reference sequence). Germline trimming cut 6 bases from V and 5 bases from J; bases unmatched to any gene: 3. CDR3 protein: CASSVGRETQYF. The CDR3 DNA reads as TGTGCCAGTAGCGTCGGGAGGGAGACCCAGTACTTC.

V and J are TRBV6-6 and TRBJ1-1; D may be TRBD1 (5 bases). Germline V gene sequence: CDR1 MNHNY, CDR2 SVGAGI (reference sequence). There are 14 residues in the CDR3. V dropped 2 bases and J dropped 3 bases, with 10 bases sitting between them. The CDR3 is CASSYDRGDTEAFF. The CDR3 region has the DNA TGTGCCAGCAGTTACGACCGGGGGGACACTGAAGCTTTCTTT.

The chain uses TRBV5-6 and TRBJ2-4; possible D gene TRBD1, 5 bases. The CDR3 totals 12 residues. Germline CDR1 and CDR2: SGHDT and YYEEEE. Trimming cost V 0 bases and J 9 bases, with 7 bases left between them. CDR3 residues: CASSLGGTIQYF. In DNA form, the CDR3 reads TGTGCCAGCAGCTTGGGGGGCACCATTCAGTACTTC.

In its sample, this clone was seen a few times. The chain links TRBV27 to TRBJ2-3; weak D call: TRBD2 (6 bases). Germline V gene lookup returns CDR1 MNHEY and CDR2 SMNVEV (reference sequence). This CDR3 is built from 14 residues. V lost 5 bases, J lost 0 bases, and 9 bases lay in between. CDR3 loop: CASSEGTSTDTQYF. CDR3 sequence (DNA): TGTGCCAGCAGTGAAGGGACTAGCACAGATACGCAGTATTTT.

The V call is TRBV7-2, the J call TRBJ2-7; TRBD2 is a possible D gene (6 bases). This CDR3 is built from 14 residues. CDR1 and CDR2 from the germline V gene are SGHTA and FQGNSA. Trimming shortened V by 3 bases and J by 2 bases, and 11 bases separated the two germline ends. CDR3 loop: CASSFRDSTYEQYF. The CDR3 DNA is TGTGCCAGCAGCTTCCGGGACTCCACCTACGAGCAGTACTTC.

CDR3 sequence reads: CASSPGTGEQPQHF. In nucleotides, the CDR3 is TGTGCCAGCAGTCCAGGGACAGGGGAACAGCCCCAGCATTTT. The chain carries TRBV27 and TRBJ1-5; the match to TRBD1 covers 10 bases. CDR1 MNHEY and CDR2 SMNVEV come from the germline V gene (reference sequence). J lost 7 bases, V lost 5 bases, and 5 bases had no gene match. CDR3 length: 14 residues.

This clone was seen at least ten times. The CDR3 DNA follows: TGTGCCAGCAGCCCCAGGACTCGTCGGGATGAGCAGTTCTTC. Translation: CASSPRTRRDEQFF. The chain has TRBV5-4 and TRBJ2-1, with D tentatively TRBD2 (5 bases). CDR1 and CDR2 (germline): SGHNT, YYREEE (reference sequence). The CDR3 has 14 residues. V was trimmed by 4 bases and J by 8 bases, leaving 16 bases between them.

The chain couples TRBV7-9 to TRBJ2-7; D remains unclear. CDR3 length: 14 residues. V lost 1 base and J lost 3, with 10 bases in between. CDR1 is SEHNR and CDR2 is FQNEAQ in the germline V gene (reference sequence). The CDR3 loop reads CASSLVETVYEQYF. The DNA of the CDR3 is TGTGCCAGCAGCTTAGTTGAAACAGTCTACGAGCAGTACTTC. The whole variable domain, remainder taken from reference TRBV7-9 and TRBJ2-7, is DTGVSQNPRHKITKRGQNVTFRCDPISEHNRLYWYRQTLGQGPEFLTYFQNEAQLEKSRLLSDRFSAERPKGSFSTLEIQRTEQGDSAMYLCASSLVETVYEQYFGPGTRLTVT.